The 13 T cell receptor beta chains below all came from one sample that was sequenced in a study of T-cell memory formation after mild COVID-19. TCRdb analysed the 5' RACE reads with MiXCR anew, one entry per CDR3 protein. The profile shows roughly 200,000 distinct CDR3 sequences, about a fifth of them singletons. Sequencing was performed on PBMCs or a T cell subset sorted from them (not recorded which). These receptors came from an adult woman who had mild COVID-19 (a few samples of this study predate the infection). Cell type and time point are not known.

The gene calls are TRBV7-8 and TRBJ2-3; tentatively, D is TRBD1 (6 bases). The CDR3 has 16 residues. V was shortened by 6 bases and J by 2 bases, with 18 bases between the two germline ends. CDR1 is SGHVS, CDR2 FQNEAQ, per germline. The CDR3 protein is CASRGQPGHPTDTQYF. The CDR3 DNA reads TGTGCCAGCAGAGGCCAACCGGGACACCCCACAGATACGCAGTATTTT.

This clonotype occurred a few times. CDR3 residues: CASSLWTSGRVGTGELFF. The CDR3 DNA reads TGTGCCAGCAGCCTCTGGACTAGCGGAAGAGTGGGGACCGGGGAGCTGTTTTTT. The chain combines TRBV7-8 with TRBJ2-2; 10 nucleotides agree with TRBD2. Per germline, CDR1 SGHVS and CDR2 FQNEAQ. This CDR3 is built from 18 residues. The V segment lost 5 bases and the J segment 5 bases; nucleotides outside the gene matches: 14.

The chain carries TRBV4-3 and TRBJ2-5; possible D gene TRBD1, 6 bases. There are 14 residues in the CDR3. The germline gives CDR1 LGHNA, CDR2 YSLEER. Trimming stripped 5 bases from V and 4 bases from J, with 14 bases between. The CDR3 here is CASSYRDNGETQYF. In DNA, the CDR3 is TGCGCCAGCAGCTACCGGGACAACGGAGAGACCCAGTACTTC.

This clonotype has a handful of counts. V is TRBV19 and J is TRBJ1-2; 10 nucleotides agree with TRBD1. V gave up 10 bases and J gave up 8 bases; unmatched junction bases: 16. Per the germline V gene, CDR1 is LNHDA and CDR2 is SQIVND (reference sequence). This CDR3 is 15 amino acids long. The CDR3 spells CATRQGRGTGDGYTF. The CDR3 DNA follows: TGTGCCACCAGGCAGGGGCGCGGGACAGGGGACGGCTACACCTTC.

The genes are TRBV5-1 and TRBJ2-7; TRBD1 aligns across 9 bases. Looked up from germline, CDR1 is SGHRS and CDR2 is YFSETQ. The CDR3 is made up of 13 amino acids. The J segment lost 6 bases and the V segment lost 6 bases, leaving 7 bases of the junction unmatched. This CDR3 is CASTRTGECEQYF. CDR3 coding DNA: TGCGCCAGCACTCGGACAGGGGAGTGCGAGCAGTACTTC.

The chain links TRBV9 to TRBJ2-1, with 9 bases fitting TRBD2. The CDR3 spans 15 residues. Germline values: CDR1 SGDLS, CDR2 YYNGEE. J lost 7 bases, V lost 4 bases, and 9 bases had no gene match. The CDR3 region is CASSFGTSHVNEQFF. CDR3 sequence (DNA): TGTGCCAGCAGCTTTGGGACTAGCCATGTAAATGAGCAGTTCTTC.

CDR3 residues: CASSLEPGAVNTEAFF. The CDR3 coding sequence is TGTGCCAGCAGCTTAGAACCGGGGGCGGTGAACACTGAAGCTTTCTTT. This rearrangement joins TRBV7-8 to TRBJ1-1, with D perhaps TRBD1 (6 bases). The CDR3 has 16 amino acids. Germline loops: CDR1 SGHVS, CDR2 FQNEAQ. V dropped 1 base and J dropped 0 bases, with 12 bases sitting between them.

The chain uses TRBV6-5 and TRBJ2-7, with 7 bases identical to TRBD2. The CDR3 runs 18 residues. V trimming: 5 bases; J trimming: 7 bases; junction bases outside the gene matches: 23. The germline CDR1 and CDR2 sequences are MNHEY and SVGAGI. Here the CDR3 reads CASSRSGAPLPLRSEQYF. CDR3 in DNA: TGTGCCAGCAGTAGGAGCGGGGCCCCTCTCCCGTTACGTTCGGAGCAGTACTTC.

V usage is TRBV6-5 and J usage is TRBJ1-1, with D possibly matching TRBD1 (6 bases). The germline V gene has CDR1 MNHEY and CDR2 SVGAGI. Trimming pared 6 bases from V and 1 base from J, leaving 9 bases between. This CDR3 contains 13 residues. CDR3 bases: TGTGCCAGCAGCAGGGGTCGGAACACTGAAGCTTTCTTT. Its protein product is CASSRGRNTEAFF.

V and J are TRBV4-1 and TRBJ1-1; D might be TRBD1 (5 bases). The germline CDR1 and CDR2 sequences are MGHRA and YSYEKL. The V end was cut by 3 bases, the J end by 3 bases, with 11 bases between. The CDR3 runs to 14 residues. The CDR3 nucleotides read TGCGCCAGCAGCCAGCCAGGGTTTCACACTGAAGCTTTCTTT. It yields the protein CASSQPGFHTEAFF.

This clonotype occurred many times. Relative to the germline gene, one junction end is altered; a read error may explain this. The rearrangement links TRBV7-9 to TRBJ2-7, with a weak D call TRBD2 (6 bases). Per germline, CDR1 SEHNR and CDR2 FQNEAQ (reference sequence). CDR3 length: 13 residues. The CDR3 loop reads CASSLDYSYEQYF. The CDR3 bases are TGCGCCAGCAGCTTGGACTATTCCTACGAGCAGTACTTC.

This clonotype was observed a handful of times. This chain uses TRBV12-3 or TRBV12-4 with TRBJ2-1, with TRBD2 matching over 10 bases. Germline trimming cut 1 base from V and 9 bases from J; bases unmatched to any gene: 6. CDR3 size: 15 residues. The CDR3 DNA sequence: TGTGCCAGCAGTTTAGTAGCGGGGGGACTCGGTGAGCAGTTCTTC. It specifies CASSLVAGGLGEQFF.

This clonotype has only a few counts. The chain couples TRBV7-8 to TRBJ2-5, with 8 bases matching TRBD2. CDR1 is SGHVS, CDR2 FQNEAQ, per germline. V shed 5 bases, J shed 2 bases, and the junction held 10 bases outside the gene matches. The CDR3 has 16 residues. CDR3 DNA: TGTGCCAGCAGCCCAACAATAGCGGGAATACAAGAGACCCAGTACTTC. Its protein is CASSPTIAGIQETQYF. Based on the CDR3 plus reference TRBV7-8 and TRBJ2-5, the full variable domain is GAGVSQSPRYKVAKRGQDVALRCDPISGHVSLFWYQQALGQGPEFLTYFQNEAQLDKSGLPSDRFFAERPEGSVSTLKIQRTQQEDSAVYLCASSPTIAGIQETQYFGPGTRLLVL.